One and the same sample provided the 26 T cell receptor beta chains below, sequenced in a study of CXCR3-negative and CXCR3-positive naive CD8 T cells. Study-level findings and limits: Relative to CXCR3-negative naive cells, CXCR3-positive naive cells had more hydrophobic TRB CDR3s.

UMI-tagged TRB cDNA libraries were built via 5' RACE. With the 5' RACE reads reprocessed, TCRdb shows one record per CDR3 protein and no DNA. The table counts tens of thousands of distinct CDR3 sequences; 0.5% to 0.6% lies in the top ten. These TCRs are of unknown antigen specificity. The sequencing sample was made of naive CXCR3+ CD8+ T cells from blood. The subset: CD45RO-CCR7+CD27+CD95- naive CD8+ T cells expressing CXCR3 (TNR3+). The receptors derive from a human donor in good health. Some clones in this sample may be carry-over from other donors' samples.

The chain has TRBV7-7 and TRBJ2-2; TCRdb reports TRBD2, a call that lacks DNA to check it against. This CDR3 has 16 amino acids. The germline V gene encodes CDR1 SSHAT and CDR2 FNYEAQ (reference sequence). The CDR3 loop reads CASSLISGEGTGELFF. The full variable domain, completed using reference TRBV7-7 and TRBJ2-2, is GAGVSQSPRYKVTKRGQDVTLRCDPISSHATLYWYQQALGQGPEFLTYFNYEAQPDKSGLPSDRFSAERPEGSISTLTIQRTEQRDSAMYRCASSLISGEGTGELFFGEGSRLTVL.

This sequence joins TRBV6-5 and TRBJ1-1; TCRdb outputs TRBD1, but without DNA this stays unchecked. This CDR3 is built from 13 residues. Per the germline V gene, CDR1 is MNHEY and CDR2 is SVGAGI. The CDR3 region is CASNDRAGTEAFF.

CDR3 residues: CSARGVDNQPQHF. V usage is TRBV20-1 and J usage is TRBJ1-5; TCRdb indicates TRBD1, and absent DNA this call remains unverified. Germline-derived CDR1 and CDR2 are DFQATT and SNEGSKA (reference sequence). This CDR3 region has 13 residues.

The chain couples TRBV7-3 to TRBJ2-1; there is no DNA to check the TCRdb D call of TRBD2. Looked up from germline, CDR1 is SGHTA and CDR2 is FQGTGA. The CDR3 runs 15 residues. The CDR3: CASSLGVVRSNEQFF.

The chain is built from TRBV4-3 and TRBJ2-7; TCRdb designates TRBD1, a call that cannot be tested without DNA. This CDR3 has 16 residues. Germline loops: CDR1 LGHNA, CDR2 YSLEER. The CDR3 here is CASSHDPSGTAYEQYF.

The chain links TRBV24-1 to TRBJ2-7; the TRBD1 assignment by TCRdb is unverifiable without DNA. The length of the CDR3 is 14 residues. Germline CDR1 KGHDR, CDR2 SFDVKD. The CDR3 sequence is CATSETATGGEQYF.

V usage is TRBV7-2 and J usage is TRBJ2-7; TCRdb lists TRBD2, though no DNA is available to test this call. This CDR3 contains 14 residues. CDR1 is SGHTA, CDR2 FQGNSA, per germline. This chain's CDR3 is CASSFSSGLYEQYF.

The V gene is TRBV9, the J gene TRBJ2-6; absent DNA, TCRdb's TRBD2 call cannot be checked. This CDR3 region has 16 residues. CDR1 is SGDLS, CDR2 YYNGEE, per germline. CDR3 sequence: CASSVGAYSGANVLTF.

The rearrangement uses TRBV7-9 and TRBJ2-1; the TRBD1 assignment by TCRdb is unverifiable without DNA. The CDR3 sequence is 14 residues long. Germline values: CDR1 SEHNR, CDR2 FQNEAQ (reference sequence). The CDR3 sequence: CAKGDSTGANEQFF.

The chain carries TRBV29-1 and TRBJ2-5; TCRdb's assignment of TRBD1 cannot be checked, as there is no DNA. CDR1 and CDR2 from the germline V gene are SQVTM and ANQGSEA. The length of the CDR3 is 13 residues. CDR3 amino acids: CSVDPGNRETQYF.

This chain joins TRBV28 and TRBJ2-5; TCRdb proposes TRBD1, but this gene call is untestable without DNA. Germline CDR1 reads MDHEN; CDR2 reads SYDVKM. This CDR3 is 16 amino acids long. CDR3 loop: CASSLGTGGLQETQYF.

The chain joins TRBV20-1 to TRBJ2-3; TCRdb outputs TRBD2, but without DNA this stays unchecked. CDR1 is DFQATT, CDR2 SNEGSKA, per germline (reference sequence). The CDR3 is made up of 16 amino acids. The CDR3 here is CSARVLAGGLGDTQYF.

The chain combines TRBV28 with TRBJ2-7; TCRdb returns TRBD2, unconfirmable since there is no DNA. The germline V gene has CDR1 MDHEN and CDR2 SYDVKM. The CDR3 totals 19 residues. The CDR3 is CASSFSGTSGRSTSYEQYF. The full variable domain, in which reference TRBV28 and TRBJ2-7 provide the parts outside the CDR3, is DVKVTQSSRYLVKRTGEKVFLECVQDMDHENMFWYRQDPGLGLRLIYFSYDVKMKEKGDIPEGYSVSREKKERFSLILESASTNQTSMYLCASSFSGTSGRSTSYEQYFGPGTRLTVT.

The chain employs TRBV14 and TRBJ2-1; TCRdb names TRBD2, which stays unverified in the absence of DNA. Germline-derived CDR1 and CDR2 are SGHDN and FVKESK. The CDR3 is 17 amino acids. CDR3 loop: CASSQASGTSSYNEQFF.

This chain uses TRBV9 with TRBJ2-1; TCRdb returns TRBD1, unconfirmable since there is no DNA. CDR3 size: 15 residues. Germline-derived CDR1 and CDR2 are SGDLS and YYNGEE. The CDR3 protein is CASSVSRGFDNEQFF.

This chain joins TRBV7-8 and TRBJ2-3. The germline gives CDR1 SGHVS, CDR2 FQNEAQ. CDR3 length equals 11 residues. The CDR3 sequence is CASSLADTQYF.

The CDR3 protein is CAWNRNRGAATSYEQYF. The V and J genes are TRBV30 and TRBJ2-7; TCRdb lists TRBD1, though no DNA is available to test this call. CDR1 and CDR2 from the germline V gene are GTSNPN and SVGIG (reference sequence). This CDR3 has 17 residues.

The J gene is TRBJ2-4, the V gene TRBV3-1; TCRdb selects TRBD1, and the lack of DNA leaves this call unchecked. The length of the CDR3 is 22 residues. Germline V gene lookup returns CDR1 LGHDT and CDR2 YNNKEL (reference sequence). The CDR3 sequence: CASSQERAKGASLGLAKNIQYF.

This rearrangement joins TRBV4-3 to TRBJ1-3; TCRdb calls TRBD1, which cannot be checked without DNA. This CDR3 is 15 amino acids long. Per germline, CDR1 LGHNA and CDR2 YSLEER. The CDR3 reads CASSQDRGPGNTIYF.

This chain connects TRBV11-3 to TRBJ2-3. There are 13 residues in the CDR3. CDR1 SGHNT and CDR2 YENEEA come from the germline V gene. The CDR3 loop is CASSLRLTDTQYF.

The CDR3: CASSLTASYEQYF. J is TRBJ2-7 and V is TRBV4-3; the D call of TRBD1 rests on TCRdb alone, since no DNA is present to check it. This CDR3 spans 13 amino acids. Looked up from germline, CDR1 is LGHNA and CDR2 is YSLEER.

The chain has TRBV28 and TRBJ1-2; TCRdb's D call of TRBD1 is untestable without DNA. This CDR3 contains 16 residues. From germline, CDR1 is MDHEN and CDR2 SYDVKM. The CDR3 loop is CASSLTNRDKNYGYTF.

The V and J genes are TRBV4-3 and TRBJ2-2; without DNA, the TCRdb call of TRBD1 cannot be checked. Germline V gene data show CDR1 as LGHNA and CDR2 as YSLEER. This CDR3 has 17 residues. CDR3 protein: CASSQDLTGGNAGELFF.

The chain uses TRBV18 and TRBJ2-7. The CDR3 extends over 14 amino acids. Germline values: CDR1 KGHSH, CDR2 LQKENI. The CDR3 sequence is CASSPAGSSYEQYF.

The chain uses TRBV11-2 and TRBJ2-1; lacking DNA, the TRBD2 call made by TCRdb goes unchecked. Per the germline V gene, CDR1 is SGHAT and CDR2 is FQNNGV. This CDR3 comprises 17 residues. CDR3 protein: CASSLVGLAGPYNEQFF.

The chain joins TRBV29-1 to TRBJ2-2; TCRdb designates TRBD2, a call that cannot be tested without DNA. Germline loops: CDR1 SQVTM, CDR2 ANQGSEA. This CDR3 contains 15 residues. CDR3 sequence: CSVETWRTNTGELFF.